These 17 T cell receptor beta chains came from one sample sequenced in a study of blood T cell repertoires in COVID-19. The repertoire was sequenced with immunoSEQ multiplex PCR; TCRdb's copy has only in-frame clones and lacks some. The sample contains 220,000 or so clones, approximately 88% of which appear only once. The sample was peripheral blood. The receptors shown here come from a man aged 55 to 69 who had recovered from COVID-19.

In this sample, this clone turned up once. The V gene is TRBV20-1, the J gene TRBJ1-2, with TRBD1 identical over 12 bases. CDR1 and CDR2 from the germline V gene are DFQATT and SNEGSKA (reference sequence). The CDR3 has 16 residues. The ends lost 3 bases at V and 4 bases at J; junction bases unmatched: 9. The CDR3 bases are TGCAGTGCTAGTAAGGGACAGGGGGCCGTGTCCTATGGCTACACCTTC. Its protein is CSASKGQGAVSYGYTF.

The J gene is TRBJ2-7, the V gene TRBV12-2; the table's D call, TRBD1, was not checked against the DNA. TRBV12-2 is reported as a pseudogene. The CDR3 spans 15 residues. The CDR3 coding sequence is TGTGCAAGTCGCTTAGATGGTTTCACAGACTACGAGCAGTACTTC. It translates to CASRLDGFTDYEQYF.

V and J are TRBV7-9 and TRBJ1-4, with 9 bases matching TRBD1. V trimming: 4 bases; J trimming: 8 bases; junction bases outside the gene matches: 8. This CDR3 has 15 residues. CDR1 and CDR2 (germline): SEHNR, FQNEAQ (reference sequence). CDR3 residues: CASSSTGGASEKLFF. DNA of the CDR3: TGTGCCAGCAGCTCTACAGGGGGCGCTTCCGAAAAACTGTTTTTT. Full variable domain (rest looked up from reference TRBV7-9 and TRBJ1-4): DTGVSQNPRHKITKRGQNVTFRCDPISEHNRLYWYRQTLGQGPEFLTYFQNEAQLEKSRLLSDRFSAERPKGSFSTLEIQRTEQGDSAMYLCASSSTGGASEKLFFGSGTQLSVL.

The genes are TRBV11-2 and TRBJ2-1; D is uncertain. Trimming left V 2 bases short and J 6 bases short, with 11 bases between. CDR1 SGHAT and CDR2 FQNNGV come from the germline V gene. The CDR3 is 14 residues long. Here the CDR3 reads CASSLTAPANEQFF. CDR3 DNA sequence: TGTGCCAGCAGCTTAACAGCACCTGCCAATGAGCAGTTCTTC.

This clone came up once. DNA for the CDR3: TGTGCCAGCAGCCAAGTAGACAGGTCTGTGGACGAGCAGTACTTC. Protein: CASSQVDRSVDEQYF. The chain carries TRBV3-1 (or the pseudogene TRBV3-2) and TRBJ2-7, with D possibly matching TRBD1 (6 bases). Germline V gives CDR1 LGHDT, CDR2 YNNKEL (reference sequence). This CDR3 has 15 amino acids. V lost 1 base and J lost 5, with 15 bases in between.

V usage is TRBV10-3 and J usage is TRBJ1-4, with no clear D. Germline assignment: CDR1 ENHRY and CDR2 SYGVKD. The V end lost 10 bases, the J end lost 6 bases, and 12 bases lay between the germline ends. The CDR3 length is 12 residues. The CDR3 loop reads CATTQEDEKLFF. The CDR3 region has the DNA TGTGCCACCACCCAGGAGGATGAAAAACTGTTTTTT.

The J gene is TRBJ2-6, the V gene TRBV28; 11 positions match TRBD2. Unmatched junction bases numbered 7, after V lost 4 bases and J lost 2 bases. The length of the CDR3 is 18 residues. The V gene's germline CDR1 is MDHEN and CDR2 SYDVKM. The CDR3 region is CASSSLAGATTGANVLTF. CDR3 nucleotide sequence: TGTGCCAGCAGTTCACTAGCGGGAGCCACTACTGGGGCCAACGTCCTGACTTTC.

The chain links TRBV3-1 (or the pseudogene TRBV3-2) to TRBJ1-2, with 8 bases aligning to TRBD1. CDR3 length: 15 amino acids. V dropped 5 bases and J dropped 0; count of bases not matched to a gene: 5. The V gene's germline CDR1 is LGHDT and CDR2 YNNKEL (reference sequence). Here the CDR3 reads CASSWTGLANYGYTF. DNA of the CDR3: TGTGCCAGCAGCTGGACAGGGCTTGCTAACTATGGCTACACCTTC.

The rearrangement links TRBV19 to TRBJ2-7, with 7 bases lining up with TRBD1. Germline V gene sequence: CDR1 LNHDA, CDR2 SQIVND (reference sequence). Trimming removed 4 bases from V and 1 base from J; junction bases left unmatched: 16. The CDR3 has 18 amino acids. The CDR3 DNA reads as TGTGCCAGTAGTACGCGACCGGGACAGACCGAAAAATCCTACGAGCAGTACTTC. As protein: CASSTRPGQTEKSYEQYF.

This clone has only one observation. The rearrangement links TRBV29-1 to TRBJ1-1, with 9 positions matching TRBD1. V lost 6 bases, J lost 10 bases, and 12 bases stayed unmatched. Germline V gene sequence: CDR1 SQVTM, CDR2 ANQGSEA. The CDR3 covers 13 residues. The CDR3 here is CSVDPGQGLRAFF. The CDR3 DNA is TGCAGCGTGGACCCGGGACAGGGACTTCGAGCTTTCTTT.

The CDR3 loop is CATSDAGQGARNEQFF. CDR3 nucleotide sequence: TGTGCCACCAGTGACGCGGGACAGGGGGCACGTAATGAGCAGTTCTTC. The rearrangement uses TRBV24-1 and TRBJ2-1; TRBD1 matches 12 bases. CDR1 KGHDR and CDR2 SFDVKD come from the germline V gene. The V segment lost 4 bases and the J segment 7 bases; nucleotides outside the gene matches: 7. The CDR3 contains 16 residues.

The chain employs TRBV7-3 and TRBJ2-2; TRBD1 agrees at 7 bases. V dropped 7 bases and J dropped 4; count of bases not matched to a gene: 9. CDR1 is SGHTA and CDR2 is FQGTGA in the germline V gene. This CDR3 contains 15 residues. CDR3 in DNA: TGTGCCAGCAACCCCGGGACAGTTACCACCGGGGAGCTGTTTTTT. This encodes CASNPGTVTTGELFF.

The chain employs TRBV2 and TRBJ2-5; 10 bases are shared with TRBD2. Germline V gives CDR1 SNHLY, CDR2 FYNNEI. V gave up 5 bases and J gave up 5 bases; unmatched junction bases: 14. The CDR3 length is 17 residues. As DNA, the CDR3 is TGTGCCAGCAGTCCCCTTTTACTAGCGGGAATGGGGGAGACCCAGTACTTC. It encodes CASSPLLLAGMGETQYF. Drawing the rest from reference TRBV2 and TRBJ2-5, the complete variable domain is EPEVTQTPSHQVTQMGQEVILRCVPISNHLYFYWYRQILGQKVEFLVSFYNNEISEKSEIFDDQFSVERPDGSNFTLKIRSTKLEDSAMYFCASSPLLLAGMGETQYFGPGTRLLVL.

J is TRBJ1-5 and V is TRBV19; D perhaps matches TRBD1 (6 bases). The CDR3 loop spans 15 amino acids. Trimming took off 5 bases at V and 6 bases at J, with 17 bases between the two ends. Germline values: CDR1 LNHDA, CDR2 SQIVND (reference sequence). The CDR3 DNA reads TGTGCCAGTAGTCTTCGCGGGGGCGAGAGTCAGCCCCAGCATTTT. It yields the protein CASSLRGGESQPQHF.

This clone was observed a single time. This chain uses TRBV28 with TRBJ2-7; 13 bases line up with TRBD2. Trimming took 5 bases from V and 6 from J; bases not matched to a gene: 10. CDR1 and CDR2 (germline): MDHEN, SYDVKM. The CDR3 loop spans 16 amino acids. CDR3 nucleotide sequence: TGTGCCAGCAGTCCTCCCGGACTAGCGGGAGTTAGCGAGCAGTACTTC. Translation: CASSPPGLAGVSEQYF. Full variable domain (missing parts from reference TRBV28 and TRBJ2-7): DVKVTQSSRYLVKRTGEKVFLECVQDMDHENMFWYRQDPGLGLRLIYFSYDVKMKEKGDIPEGYSVSREKKERFSLILESASTNQTSMYLCASSPPGLAGVSEQYFGPGTRLTVT.

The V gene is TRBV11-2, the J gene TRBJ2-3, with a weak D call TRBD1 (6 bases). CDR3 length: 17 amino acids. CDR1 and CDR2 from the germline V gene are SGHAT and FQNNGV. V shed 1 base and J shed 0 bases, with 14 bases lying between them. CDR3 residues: CASSLGAAQGSTDTQYF. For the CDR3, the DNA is TGTGCCAGCAGCTTAGGGGCCGCGCAGGGGAGCACAGATACGCAGTATTTT.

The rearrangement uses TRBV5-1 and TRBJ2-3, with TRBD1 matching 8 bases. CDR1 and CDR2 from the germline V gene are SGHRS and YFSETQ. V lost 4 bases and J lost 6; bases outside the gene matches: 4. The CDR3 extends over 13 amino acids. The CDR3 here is CASSVTGEDTQYF. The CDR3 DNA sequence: TGCGCCAGCAGCGTGACAGGGGAGGATACGCAGTATTTT.